The present T cell receptor (beta chain) was sequenced within a study of blood T cell repertoires in COVID-19. The repertoire was sequenced with immunoSEQ multiplex PCR; TCRdb's copy has only in-frame clones and lacks some. The table includes approximately 330,000 clones, around nine tenths detected once. This CDR3 region has 16 residues. Trimming removed 4 bases from V and 0 bases from J; junction bases left unmatched: 8. Per germline, CDR1 SGHRS and CDR2 YFSETQ. The sequence was obtained from a woman between 45 and 60 years old with active or convalescent COVID-19. V and J are TRBV5-1 and TRBJ2-3, with TRBD2 matching over 7 bases. Sample: peripheral blood. The CDR3 sequence: CASSPGRDQSTDTQYF. CDR3 sequence (DNA): TGCGCCAGCAGCCCGGGGAGGGACCAAAGCACAGATACGCAGTATTTT.